A selection of T cell receptor beta chains follows, all from one sample in a study of cytomegalovirus exposure and HLA in healthy donors. The repertoire was sequenced with immunoSEQ multiplex PCR; TCRdb's copy has only in-frame clones and lacks some. This table has roughly 130,000 clones, 65% to 90% appearing once. The specimen was PBMCs. These receptors originate from a male donor in good health and CMV-seropositive. CDR3s include the opening cysteine and the closing phenylalanine or tryptophan. The order of the fields is D gene, J gene, clone size, V gene, CDR3 DNA, CDR3 protein. D genes are given only for firm matches. Clone size is not always given. Where it is, it says once, few, many or a class for expanded clones.

d_call: NA
j_call: TRBJ2-3
clone_size: NA
v_call: TRBV28
cdr3_nt: TGTGCCAGCAGTCCGAAGGGACTCCTCGGGACGCAGTATTTT
cdr3_aa: CASSPKGLLGTQYF

d_call: NA
j_call: TRBJ1-1
clone_size: NA
v_call: TRBV9
cdr3_nt: TGTGCCAGCAGCGTAGTTACCGGGAACACTGAAGCTTTCTTT
cdr3_aa: CASSVVTGNTEAFF

d_call: NA
j_call: TRBJ2-5
clone_size: NA
v_call: TRBV7-9
cdr3_nt: TGTTCCAGCAGCTTGGCGGAGGGCGGTTGGGAGACCCAGTACTTC
cdr3_aa: CSSSLAEGGWETQYF

d_call: NA
j_call: TRBJ1-1
clone_size: once
v_call: TRBV4-3
cdr3_nt: TGCGCCAGCAGCCAAGATCTAGGTGGGTGGACTGAAGCTTTCTTT
cdr3_aa: CASSQDLGGWTEAFF

d_call: NA
j_call: TRBJ2-7
clone_size: few
v_call: TRBV7-2
cdr3_nt: TGTGCCAGCAGCTTCGGCGGTATCGCATACGAGCAGTACTTC
cdr3_aa: CASSFGGIAYEQYF

d_call: TRBD1
j_call: TRBJ1-1
clone_size: few
v_call: TRBV6-6
cdr3_nt: TGTGCCAGCAGGTATCCGGGACAGGGTGTTGAAGCTTTCTTT
cdr3_aa: CASRYPGQGVEAFF

d_call: NA
j_call: TRBJ2-3
clone_size: NA
v_call: TRBV30
cdr3_nt: TGTGCCTGGCTACCCGTAAGAAGCACAGATACGCAGTATTTT
cdr3_aa: CAWLPVRSTDTQYF

d_call: TRBD1
j_call: TRBJ1-4
clone_size: NA
v_call: TRBV5-1
cdr3_nt: TGCGCCAGCAGCTCCCAGGGGGATGAAAAACTGTTTTTT
cdr3_aa: CASSSQGDEKLFF

d_call: TRBD1
j_call: TRBJ2-7
clone_size: NA
v_call: TRBV7-9
cdr3_nt: TGTGCCAGCAGCCCCGGGACAGGGCAATTAGAGCAGTACTTC
cdr3_aa: CASSPGTGQLEQYF

d_call: TRBD2
j_call: TRBJ2-7
clone_size: NA
v_call: TRBV5-6
cdr3_nt: TGTGCCAGCAAGAGACTAGCTTCCTACGAGCAGTACTTC
cdr3_aa: CASKRLASYEQYF

d_call: TRBD1
j_call: TRBJ1-5
clone_size: once
v_call: TRBV4-2
cdr3_nt: TGTGCCAGCAGCCAAGTTCACAGGGGGCAGCCCCAGCATTTT
cdr3_aa: CASSQVHRGQPQHF

d_call: NA
j_call: TRBJ2-1
clone_size: NA
v_call: TRBV2
cdr3_nt: TGTGCCAGCAGTGATCAATTGCGGTACAATGAGCAGTTCTTC
cdr3_aa: CASSDQLRYNEQFF

d_call: NA
j_call: TRBJ2-7
clone_size: NA
v_call: TRBV7-3
cdr3_nt: TGTGCCAGATCGAGGGTGGGCTTCTCCTACGAGCAGTACTTC
cdr3_aa: CARSRVGFSYEQYF

d_call: TRBD1
j_call: TRBJ1-5
clone_size: NA
v_call: TRBV2
cdr3_nt: TGTGCCAGCAGTGTCCAAGGGGGCAGGAGCAATCAGCCCCAGCATTTT
cdr3_aa: CASSVQGGRSNQPQHF

d_call: NA
j_call: TRBJ2-2
clone_size: NA
v_call: TRBV19
cdr3_nt: TGTGCCAGTAGTCCAGGGTTGAGCACCGGGGAGCTGTTTTTT
cdr3_aa: CASSPGLSTGELFF

d_call: NA
j_call: TRBJ1-1
clone_size: NA
v_call: TRBV11-3
cdr3_nt: TGTGCCAGCAGCTTGGACAGATACACTGAAGCTTTCTTT
cdr3_aa: CASSLDRYTEAFF

d_call: NA
j_call: TRBJ2-5
clone_size: NA
v_call: TRBV11-3
cdr3_nt: TGTGCCAGCAGCTTAGGGCACAAAGCGGAGGAGACCCAGTACTTC
cdr3_aa: CASSLGHKAEETQYF

d_call: NA
j_call: TRBJ1-4
clone_size: few
v_call: TRBV11-2
cdr3_nt: TGTGCCAGCAGCATTTCGACAGGATCTAATGAAAAACTGTTTTTT
cdr3_aa: CASSISTGSNEKLFF

d_call: NA
j_call: TRBJ2-2
clone_size: NA
v_call: TRBV27
cdr3_nt: TGTGCCAGCTCCCCCCCCACAGGGAGTTTGGCCGGGGAGCTGTTTTTT
cdr3_aa: CASSPPTGSLAGELFF

d_call: TRBD2
j_call: TRBJ2-1
clone_size: NA
v_call: TRBV11-2
cdr3_nt: TGTGCCAGCAGTTTAGCGGGAGAAGGCGATGAGCAGTTCTTC
cdr3_aa: CASSLAGEGDEQFF

d_call: NA
j_call: TRBJ1-5
clone_size: once
v_call: TRBV9
cdr3_nt: TGTGCCAGCAGCGTAGCGGGGGAAAGCAATCAGCCCCAGCATTTT
cdr3_aa: CASSVAGESNQPQHF

d_call: TRBD1
j_call: TRBJ1-2
clone_size: NA
v_call: TRBV28
cdr3_nt: TGTGCCAGCACATACGACAGGGAAGTAGGCTATGGCTACACCTTC
cdr3_aa: CASTYDREVGYGYTF

d_call: NA
j_call: TRBJ2-7
clone_size: NA
v_call: TRBV2
cdr3_nt: TGTGCCAGCAGTGAACCATTTGGGGGCCCCGAGCAGTACTTC
cdr3_aa: CASSEPFGGPEQYF

d_call: TRBD2
j_call: TRBJ2-7
clone_size: NA
v_call: TRBV6-5
cdr3_nt: TGTGCCAGCAACGACGGGCGGGAGTCCTACGAGCAGTACTTC
cdr3_aa: CASNDGRESYEQYF

d_call: NA
j_call: TRBJ2-3
clone_size: NA
v_call: TRBV7-6
cdr3_nt: TGTGCCAGCAGCTGGGGCGGAATAGATACGCAGTATTTT
cdr3_aa: CASSWGGIDTQYF

d_call: NA
j_call: TRBJ2-3
clone_size: NA
v_call: TRBV4-2
cdr3_nt: TGTGCCAGCAGCTCACCTCTGGGCGGGCCGAATACGCAGTATTTT
cdr3_aa: CASSSPLGGPNTQYF

d_call: NA
j_call: TRBJ1-2
clone_size: NA
v_call: TRBV6-1
cdr3_nt: TGTGCCAGCAGTGACGACTCACACTATGGCTACACCTTC
cdr3_aa: CASSDDSHYGYTF

d_call: NA
j_call: TRBJ2-1
clone_size: once
v_call: TRBV27
cdr3_nt: TGTGCCAGCGGTCGAGGCGGAGGGTACTACAATGAGCAGTTCTTC
cdr3_aa: CASGRGGGYYNEQFF

d_call: TRBD1
j_call: TRBJ1-4
clone_size: NA
v_call: TRBV19
cdr3_nt: TGTGCCAGTCGACGGGACAGGGGGAATGAAAAACTGTTTTTT
cdr3_aa: CASRRDRGNEKLFF

d_call: TRBD1
j_call: TRBJ1-1
clone_size: few
v_call: TRBV19
cdr3_nt: TGTGCCAGTAGTATCAGGGGGCGAGGTGAAGCTTTCTTT
cdr3_aa: CASSIRGRGEAFF

d_call: NA
j_call: TRBJ1-3
clone_size: NA
v_call: TRBV7-3
cdr3_nt: TGTGCCAGCAGCACTACCTCTGGAAACACCATATATTTT
cdr3_aa: CASSTTSGNTIYF

d_call: TRBD2
j_call: TRBJ2-3
clone_size: NA
v_call: TRBV10-2
cdr3_nt: TGCGCCAGCAGTGGGGAACTAGCGGGAGTGGATACGCAGTATTTT
cdr3_aa: CASSGELAGVDTQYF

d_call: NA
j_call: TRBJ2-3
clone_size: NA
v_call: TRBV5-1
cdr3_nt: TGCGCCAGCAGCTCCCGGGACACCTACACAGATACGCAGTATTTT
cdr3_aa: CASSSRDTYTDTQYF

d_call: NA
j_call: TRBJ2-5
clone_size: NA
v_call: TRBV11-2
cdr3_nt: TGTGCCAGCAGCTTACTCGGGGGACCCCAAGAGACCCAGTACTTC
cdr3_aa: CASSLLGGPQETQYF

d_call: TRBD2
j_call: TRBJ2-5
clone_size: NA
v_call: TRBV5-6
cdr3_nt: TGTGCCAGCAGCTTTCTCGGGGGGGAGACCCAGTACTTC
cdr3_aa: CASSFLGGETQYF

d_call: NA
j_call: TRBJ2-5
clone_size: NA
v_call: TRBV5-6
cdr3_nt: TGTGCCAGCAGCTTGGTTGCACCCTCAGACCAAGAGACCCAGTACTTC
cdr3_aa: CASSLVAPSDQETQYF

d_call: TRBD2
j_call: TRBJ2-6
clone_size: NA
v_call: TRBV27
cdr3_nt: TGTGCCAGCAGGCCCAGGAGGGGAGGGGCCAACGGCCTGACTTTC
cdr3_aa: CASRPRRGGANGLTF

d_call: NA
j_call: TRBJ1-1
clone_size: NA
v_call: TRBV14
cdr3_nt: TGTGCCAGCAGCCAATTCCTCGGGAACACTGAAGCTTTCTTT
cdr3_aa: CASSQFLGNTEAFF

d_call: TRBD1
j_call: TRBJ2-1
clone_size: NA
v_call: TRBV15
cdr3_nt: TGTGCCACCAGCAGCCGTGTCTCAGGGGGACGGAATGAGCAGTTCTTC
cdr3_aa: CATSSRVSGGRNEQFF

d_call: NA
j_call: TRBJ2-7
clone_size: NA
v_call: TRBV27
cdr3_nt: TGTGCCAGCCGCTACTCCCTCGTCGAGCCCCCCTACGAGCAGTACTTC
cdr3_aa: CASRYSLVEPPYEQYF

d_call: TRBD2
j_call: TRBJ2-1
clone_size: NA
v_call: TRBV27
cdr3_nt: TGTGCCACCACAAATCGACTAGCGGGAGGGGTATTCAATGAGCAGTTCTTC
cdr3_aa: CATTNRLAGGVFNEQFF